This record concerns one T cell receptor (beta chain) sequence. Autoimmune disease history or systemic immunosuppression meant exclusion. The germline V gene encodes CDR1 SGHTA and CDR2 FQGTGA. V gave up 0 bases and J gave up 3 bases, with 15 bases separating them. This CDR3 is 17 amino acids long. Profiled with immunoSEQ multiplex PCR; TCRdb holds only in-frame clones, not every one. Among over 30,000 clones, 82% were seen once, and the ten largest hold roughly a quarter. The data stem from a study of OX40 agonist ivuxolimab in advanced cancers. Study-wide background: Prior anti-PD-1, anti-PD-L1 or anti-CTLA-4 therapy did not bar entry, and approximately 43% had some. Three individuals attained partial responses, comprising one hepatocellular carcinoma case and two cutaneous melanoma cases.

The sequence was obtained from an adult with an advanced solid tumor such as melanoma, head and neck, liver or kidney cancer. The rearrangement links TRBV7-3 to TRBJ2-1; D is unclear. The specimen comprised CD4+ or CD8+ T cells sorted from blood, sampled in a trial of the OX40 agonist ivuxolimab. The DNA of the CDR3 is TGTGCCAGCAGCTTAACGTCCTCAAGCGAAATCTACAATGAGCAGTTCTTC. Amino acids: CASSLTSSSEIYNEQFF.